This T cell receptor (beta chain) was sequenced during a study of cytomegalovirus exposure and HLA in healthy donors. Study-wide findings and caveats: There were around 160 TCR beta chains listed as cytomegalovirus-associated.

Details on this clone: What it binds is not known.

This CDR3 contains 19 residues. Germline V CDR1 and CDR2: SGHAT, FQNNGV. V shed 1 base and J shed 9 bases, with 25 bases lying between them. Libraries were prepared by immunoSEQ multiplex PCR; TCRdb keeps only in-frame clonotypes and omits some of them. In the table there are 150,000 to 200,000 clones, 85% to 90% of which are singletons. The rearrangement links TRBV11-2 to TRBJ1-6; D might be TRBD1 (6 bases). Sequenced: PBMCs. The clonotype comes from a woman younger than 45 in good health and CMV-seronegative. CDR3 DNA sequence: TGTGCCAGCAGCTTAGGGGTCGTGGCGGGGGCAATCGTAGGTTCACCCCTCCACTTT. Its translation is CASSLGVVAGAIVGSPLHF.